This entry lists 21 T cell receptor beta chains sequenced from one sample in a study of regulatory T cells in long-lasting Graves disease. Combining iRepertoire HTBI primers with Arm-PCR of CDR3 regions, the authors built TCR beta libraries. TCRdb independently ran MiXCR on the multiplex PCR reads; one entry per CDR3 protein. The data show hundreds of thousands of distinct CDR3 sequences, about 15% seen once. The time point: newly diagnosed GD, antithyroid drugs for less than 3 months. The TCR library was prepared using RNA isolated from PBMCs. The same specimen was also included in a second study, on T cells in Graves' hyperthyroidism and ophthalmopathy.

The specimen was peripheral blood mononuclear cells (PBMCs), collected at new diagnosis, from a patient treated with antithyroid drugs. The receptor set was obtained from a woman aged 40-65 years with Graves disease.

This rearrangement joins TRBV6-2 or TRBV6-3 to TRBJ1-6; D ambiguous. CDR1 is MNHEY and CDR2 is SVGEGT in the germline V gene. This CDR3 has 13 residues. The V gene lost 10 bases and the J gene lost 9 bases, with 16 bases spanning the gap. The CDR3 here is CATSWWSLSPLHF. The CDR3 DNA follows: TGTGCCACCTCTTGGTGGTCACTTTCACCCCTCCACTTT.

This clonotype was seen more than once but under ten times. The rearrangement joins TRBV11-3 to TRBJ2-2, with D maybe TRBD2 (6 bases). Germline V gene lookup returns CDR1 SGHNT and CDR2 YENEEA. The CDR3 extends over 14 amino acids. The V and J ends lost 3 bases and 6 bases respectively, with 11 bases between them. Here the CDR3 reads CASSFIGEAGELFF. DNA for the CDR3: TGTGCCAGCAGCTTCATCGGGGAGGCCGGGGAGCTGTTTTTT.

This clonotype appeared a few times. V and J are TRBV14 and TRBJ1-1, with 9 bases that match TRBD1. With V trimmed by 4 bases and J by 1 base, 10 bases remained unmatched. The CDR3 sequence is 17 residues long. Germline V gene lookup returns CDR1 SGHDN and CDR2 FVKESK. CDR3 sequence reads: CASSPVNRGRRNTEAFF. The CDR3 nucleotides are TGTGCCAGCAGCCCCGTAAACAGGGGGCGGAGGAACACTGAAGCTTTCTTT.

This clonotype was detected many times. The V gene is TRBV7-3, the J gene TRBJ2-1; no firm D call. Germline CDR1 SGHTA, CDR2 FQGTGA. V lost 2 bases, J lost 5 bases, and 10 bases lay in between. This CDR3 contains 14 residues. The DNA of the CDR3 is TGTGCCAGCAGCTTAGGTGCCACCAACAATGAGCAGTTCTTC. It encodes CASSLGATNNEQFF.

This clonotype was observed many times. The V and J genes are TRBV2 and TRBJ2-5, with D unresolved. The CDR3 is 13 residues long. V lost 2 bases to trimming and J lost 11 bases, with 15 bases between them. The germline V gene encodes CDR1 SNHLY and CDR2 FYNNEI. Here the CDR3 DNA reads TGTGCCAGCAGTGAAATCGAAGCGACTCCACAGTACTTC. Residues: CASSEIEATPQYF.

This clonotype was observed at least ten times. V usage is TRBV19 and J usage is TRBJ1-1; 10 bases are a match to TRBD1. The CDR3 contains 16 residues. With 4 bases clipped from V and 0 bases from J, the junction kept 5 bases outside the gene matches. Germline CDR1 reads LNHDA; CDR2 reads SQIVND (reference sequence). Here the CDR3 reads CASSKPGTGVNTEAFF. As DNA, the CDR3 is TGTGCCAGTAGTAAGCCGGGGACAGGGGTGAACACTGAAGCTTTCTTT.

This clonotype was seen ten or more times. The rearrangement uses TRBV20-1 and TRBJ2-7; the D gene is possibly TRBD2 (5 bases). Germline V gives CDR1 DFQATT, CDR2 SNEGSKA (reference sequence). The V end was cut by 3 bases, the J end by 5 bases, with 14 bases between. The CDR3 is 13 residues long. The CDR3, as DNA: TGCAGTGCTAGGGTGGCGGGTGGTCACGAGCAGTACTTC. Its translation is CSARVAGGHEQYF.

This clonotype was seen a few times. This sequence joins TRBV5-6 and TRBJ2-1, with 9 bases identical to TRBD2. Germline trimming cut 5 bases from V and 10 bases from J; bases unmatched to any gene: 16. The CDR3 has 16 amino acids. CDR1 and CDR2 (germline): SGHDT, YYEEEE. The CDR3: CASSPHLSRGGSEQFF. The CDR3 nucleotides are TGTGCCAGCAGTCCCCATCTGTCGCGGGGGGGTTCGGAGCAGTTCTTC.

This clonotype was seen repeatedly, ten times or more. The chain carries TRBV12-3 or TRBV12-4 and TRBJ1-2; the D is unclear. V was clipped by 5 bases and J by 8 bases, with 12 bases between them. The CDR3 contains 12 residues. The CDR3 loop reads CASSIPSGGYTF. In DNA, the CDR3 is TGTGCCAGCAGTATCCCCTCGGGAGGCTACACCTTC.

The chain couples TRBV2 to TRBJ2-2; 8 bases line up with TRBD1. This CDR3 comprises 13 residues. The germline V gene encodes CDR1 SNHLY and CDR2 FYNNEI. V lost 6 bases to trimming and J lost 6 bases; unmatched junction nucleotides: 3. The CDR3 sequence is CASRAGGAGELFF. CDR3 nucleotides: TGTGCCAGCAGGGCAGGGGGCGCCGGGGAGCTGTTTTTT.

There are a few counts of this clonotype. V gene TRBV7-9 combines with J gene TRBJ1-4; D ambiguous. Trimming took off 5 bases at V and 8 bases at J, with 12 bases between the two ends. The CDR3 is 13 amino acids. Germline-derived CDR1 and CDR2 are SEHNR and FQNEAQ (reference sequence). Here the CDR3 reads CASSPLSQEKLFF. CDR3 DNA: TGTGCCAGCAGCCCCCTCAGCCAAGAAAAACTGTTTTTT.

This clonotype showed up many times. CDR3 DNA: TGCAGTGCTTGGCGGGGTCCCTACAATGAGCAGTTCTTC. Translating gives CSAWRGPYNEQFF. The rearrangement uses TRBV20-1 and TRBJ2-1; weak D call: TRBD2 (6 bases). Trimming took off 5 bases at V and 2 bases at J, with 10 bases between the two ends. Germline-derived CDR1 and CDR2 are DFQATT and SNEGSKA (reference sequence). This CDR3 region has 13 residues.

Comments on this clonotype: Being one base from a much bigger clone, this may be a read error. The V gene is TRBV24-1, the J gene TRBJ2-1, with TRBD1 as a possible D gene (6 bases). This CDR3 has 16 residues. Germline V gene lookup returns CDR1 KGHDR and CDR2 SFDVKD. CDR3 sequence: CVTSDTTGSSYNEQFF. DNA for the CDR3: TGTGTCACCAGTGATACGACAGGCAGCTCCTACAATGAGCAGTTCTTC.

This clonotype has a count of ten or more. As DNA, the CDR3 is TGTGCCAGCAGCTCCGGGACAGACTTCCGGGCCGGGGAGCTGTTTTTT. Its protein product is CASSSGTDFRAGELFF. The V and J genes are TRBV7-9 and TRBJ2-2; 7 bases map to TRBD1. The germline V gene has CDR1 SEHNR and CDR2 FQNEAQ (reference sequence). The J segment lost 6 bases and the V segment lost 4 bases, leaving 11 bases of the junction unmatched. The CDR3 totals 16 residues.

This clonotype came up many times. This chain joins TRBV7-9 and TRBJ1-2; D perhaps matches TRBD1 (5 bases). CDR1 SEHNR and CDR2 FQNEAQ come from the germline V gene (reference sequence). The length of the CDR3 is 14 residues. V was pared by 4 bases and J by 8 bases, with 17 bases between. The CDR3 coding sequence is TGTGCCAGCAGCTCGGGTGGGGGAACTTACGGCTACACCTTC. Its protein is CASSSGGGTYGYTF.

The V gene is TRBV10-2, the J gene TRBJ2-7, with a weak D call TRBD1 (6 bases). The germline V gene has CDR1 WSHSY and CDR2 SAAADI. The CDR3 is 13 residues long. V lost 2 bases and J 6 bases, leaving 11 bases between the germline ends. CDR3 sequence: CASSEQGRGEQYF. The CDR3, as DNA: TGCGCCAGCAGTGAGCAGGGGAGAGGCGAGCAGTACTTC.

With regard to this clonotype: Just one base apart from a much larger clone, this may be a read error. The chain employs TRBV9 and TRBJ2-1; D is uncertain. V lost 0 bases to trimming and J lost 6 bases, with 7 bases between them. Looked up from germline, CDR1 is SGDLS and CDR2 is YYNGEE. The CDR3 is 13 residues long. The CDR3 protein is CASSVATCNEQFF. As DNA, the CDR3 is TGTGCCAGCAGCGTAGCTACCTGCAATGAGCAGTTCTTC. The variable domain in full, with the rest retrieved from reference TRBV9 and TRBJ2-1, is DSGVTQTPKHLITATGQRVTLRCSPRSGDLSVYWYQQSLDQGLQFLIQYYNGEERAKGNILERFSAQQFPDLHSELNLSSLELGDSALYFCASSVATCNEQFFGPGTRLTVL.

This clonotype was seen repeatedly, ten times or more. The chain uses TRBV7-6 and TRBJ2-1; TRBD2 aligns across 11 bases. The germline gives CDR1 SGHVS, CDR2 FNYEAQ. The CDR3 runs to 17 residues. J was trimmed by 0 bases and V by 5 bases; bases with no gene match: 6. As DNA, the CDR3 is TGTGCCAGCAGCCCCACTAGCGGGGGCCTCTCCTACAATGAGCAGTTCTTC. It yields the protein CASSPTSGGLSYNEQFF. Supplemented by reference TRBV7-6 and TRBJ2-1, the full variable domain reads GAGVSQSPRYKVTKRGQDVALRCDPISGHVSLYWYRQALGQGPEFLTYFNYEAQQDKSGLPNDRFSAERPEGSISTLTIQRTEQRDSAMYRCASSPTSGGLSYNEQFFGPGTRLTVL.

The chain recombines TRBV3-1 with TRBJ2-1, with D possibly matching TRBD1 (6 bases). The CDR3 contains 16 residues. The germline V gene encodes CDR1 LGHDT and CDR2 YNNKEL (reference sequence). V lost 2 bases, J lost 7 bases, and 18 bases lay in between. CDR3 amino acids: CASSQLRGSQGNEQFF. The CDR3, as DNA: TGTGCCAGCAGCCAACTTCGAGGGAGTCAGGGGAATGAGCAGTTCTTC.

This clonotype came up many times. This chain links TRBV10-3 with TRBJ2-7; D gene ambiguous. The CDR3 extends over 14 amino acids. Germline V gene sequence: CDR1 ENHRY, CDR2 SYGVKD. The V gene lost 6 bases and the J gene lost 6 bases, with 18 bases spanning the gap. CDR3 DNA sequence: TGTGCCATCAGCGCCACAGCAGGTTCTGGCGAGCAGTACTTC. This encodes CAISATAGSGEQYF.

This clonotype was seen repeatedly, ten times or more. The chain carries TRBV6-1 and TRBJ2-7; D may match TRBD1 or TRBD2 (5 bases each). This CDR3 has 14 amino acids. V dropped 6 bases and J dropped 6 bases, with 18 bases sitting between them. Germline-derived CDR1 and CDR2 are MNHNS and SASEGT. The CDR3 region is CASRGTGTPAEQYF. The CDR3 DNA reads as TGTGCCAGCAGGGGAACCGGGACCCCAGCCGAGCAGTACTTC.